This is a list of T cell receptor beta chains from one sample in a study of T cells after yellow fever vaccination. TCRdb re-analysed the 5' RACE reads in MiXCR, keeping a single row per CDR3 protein. Here the sample spans hundreds of thousands of distinct CDR3 sequences, around 10% being singletons. Sequencing was performed on CD4+ T cells sorted from PBMCs, taken 5 days after the yellow fever booster vaccination. The source is a man aged 18 to 30 who received the YFV17D yellow fever vaccine. The CDR3 runs from the conserved cysteine through the conserved F or W. A D gene is named only where the DNA matches it firmly. Clone size is not always given. Where it is, it says once, few, many or a class for expanded clones.

>TRBJ2-3|TRBV10-3|.|TRBD1
TGTGCCATCAACCCAGGACAGGGGGGCACAGATACGCAGTATTTT
CAINPGQGGTDTQYF
>TRBJ1-5|TRBV29-1|few|.
TGCAGCGTAGGGGATAGCAATCAGCCCCAGCATTTT
CSVGDSNQPQHF
>TRBJ2-3|TRBV12-3/TRBV12-4|many|.
TGTGCCAGCAGTTTGCAGGGGGATACGCAGTATTTT
CASSLQGDTQYF
>TRBJ2-5|TRBV9|many|TRBD1
TGTGCCAGCAGCGCCAAAGGACAGGTCCATCAGACCCAGTACTTC
CASSAKGQVHQTQYF
>TRBJ1-6|TRBV2|.|.
TGTGCCAGCAGCCTGGTTTTTAGCTCCTATAATTCACCCCTCCACTTT
CASSLVFSSYNSPLHF
>TRBJ1-5|TRBV7-9|.|.
TGTGCCAGCAGCGAGGGATTCAATCAGCCCCAGCATTTT
CASSEGFNQPQHF
>TRBJ2-1|TRBV19|.|TRBD2
TGTGCCAGTAGTATGGCAGGGACTAGCGGGAACAATGAGCAGTTCTTC
CASSMAGTSGNNEQFF
>TRBJ1-1|TRBV7-2|.|.
TGTGCCAGCAGCTTAGCTCAGTCTATGAACACTGAAGCTTTCTTT
CASSLAQSMNTEAFF
>TRBJ2-1|TRBV7-6|.|.
TGTGCCAGCAGCTTATTCCCGACGGACAATGAGCAGTTCTTC
CASSLFPTDNEQFF
>TRBJ2-1|TRBV24-1|.|TRBD2
TGTGCCACCAGTGATTTTTCAGCGGGGGAGGAGCAGTTCTTC
CATSDFSAGEEQFF
>TRBJ2-2|TRBV12-3/TRBV12-4|few|.
TGTGCCAGCAGTTTGAGGGTCCCCGGGGAGCTGTTTTTT
CASSLRVPGELFF
>TRBJ1-1|TRBV9|many|.
TGTGCCAGCAGCGTAGATTGGGGGGGGAACACTGAAGCTTTCTTT
CASSVDWGGNTEAFF
>TRBJ2-1|TRBV6-2/TRBV6-3|few|.
TGTGCCAGCAAACAATACAATGAGCAGTTCTTC
CASKQYNEQFF
>TRBJ2-1|TRBV29-1|.|.
TGCAGCGTTGAAAGGGGGGCCGATGAGCAGTTCTTC
CSVERGADEQFF
>TRBJ2-5|TRBV27|many|TRBD1
TGTGCCAGCAGCTGGGACAGGGGAGGAGAGACCCAGTACTTC
CASSWDRGGETQYF
>TRBJ1-2|TRBV5-1|few|.
TGCGCCAGCAGCTTGGCACGGGGATCGGACTATGGCTACACCTTC
CASSLARGSDYGYTF
>TRBJ1-1|TRBV12-3/TRBV12-4|many|.
TGTGCCAGCAGTCGGGAGTATTCGAACACTGAAGCTTTCTTT
CASSREYSNTEAFF
>TRBJ2-5|TRBV4-3|many|TRBD2
TGCGCCAGCAGCCGTTGGACTAGCGGGGTCGTTGGGGAGACCCAGTACTTC
CASSRWTSGVVGETQYF
>TRBJ2-3|TRBV5-6|.|.
TGTGCCAGCAGGCGGACCCAGGGCCGCAGCACAGATACGCAGTATTTT
CASRRTQGRSTDTQYF
>TRBJ2-7|TRBV5-1|many|.
TGCGCCAGCAGCTTGGGCACAAACGAGCAGTACTTC
CASSLGTNEQYF
>TRBJ1-5|TRBV4-1|many|.
TGCGCCAGCAGCCAAGAGGGACCGAGCAATCAGCCCCAGCATTTT
CASSQEGPSNQPQHF
>TRBJ2-5|TRBV29-1|.|TRBD1
TGCAGCGTTGAAGGGACAGGCCATTGGGAGACCCAGTACTTC
CSVEGTGHWETQYF
>TRBJ1-5|TRBV5-1|.|.
TGCGCCAGCAGCTTGGCCGGACAGCCCAATCAGCCCCAGCATTTT
CASSLAGQPNQPQHF
>TRBJ2-1|TRBV6-5|few|.
TGTGCCAGCAGGCCTGGACTATACAATGAGCAGTTCTTC
CASRPGLYNEQFF
>TRBJ1-1|TRBV11-1|few|.
TGTGCCAGCAGCTTAGACGGATGGAACACTGAAGCTTTCTTT
CASSLDGWNTEAFF
>TRBJ2-2|TRBV5-1|many|.
TGCGCCAGCAGCGGAAATTTGAACACCGGGGAGCTGTTTTTT
CASSGNLNTGELFF
>TRBJ1-2|TRBV12-3/TRBV12-4|few|.
TGTGCCAGCAGTATGAGATCTGGTCCCTATGGCTACACCTTC
CASSMRSGPYGYTF
>TRBJ1-5|TRBV3-1|many|TRBD1
TGTGCCAGCAGCCAGGATACAGGGGCCAATCAGCCCCAGCATTTT
CASSQDTGANQPQHF
>TRBJ2-3|TRBV3-1|.|.
TGTGCCAGCAGGAGCCTTGGGGGCACAGATACGCAGTATTTT
CASRSLGGTDTQYF
>TRBJ2-3|TRBV4-3|few|TRBD1
TGCGCCAGCAGCCGACAGGGCTGGGGAGATACGCAGTATTTT
CASSRQGWGDTQYF
>TRBJ2-3|TRBV23-1|.|TRBD2
TGCGCCAGCAGTCCGCTGCGGGGGACCCCATTTATCACAGATACGCAGTATTTT
CASSPLRGTPFITDTQYF
>TRBJ2-7|TRBV19|.|TRBD2
TGTGCCAGTAGTCTACGGGGACTAGTCTACGAGCAGTACTTC
CASSLRGLVYEQYF
>TRBJ1-3|TRBV5-1|many|.
TGCGCCAGCAGCGAGGGCCTCGGTGGAAACACCATATATTTT
CASSEGLGGNTIYF